This T cell receptor beta chain was sequenced in a study of blood T cell repertoires in COVID-19. Study context: Whether acute or convalescent, the COVID-19 samples came from the United States, Italy and Spain. PBMCs, B-cell-depleted T cells, or T cells were the source of the cDNA or gDNA that made up the material.

As originally analysed: Amplifying reference gene primers gave estimates of nucleated cell counts. Clones were read by immunoSEQ multiplex PCR, and TCRdb kept only the in-frame ones, dropping some. That table gives V, J and clone size, and the DNA gave D and trimming. The sample includes over 45,000 clones, approximately 82% of them seen just once. The V and J ends lost 5 bases and 6 bases, in that order; junction bases with no gene match: 4. The CDR3 loop spans 13 amino acids. The chain has TRBV12-3 or TRBV12-4 and TRBJ1-1; 9 nucleotides line up with TRBD1. The source is a human donor in a cohort sampled during active or convalescent COVID-19. Sequencing input: peripheral blood. The CDR3 DNA follows: TGTGCCAGCAGTCTAGGACAGGGGCCTGAAGCTTTCTTT. It translates to CASSLGQGPEAFF.